This T cell receptor (beta chain) emerged from a study of cytomegalovirus exposure and HLA in healthy donors. CDR1 and CDR2 (germline): SGHRS, YFSETQ. V lost 4 bases and J 0 bases, leaving 7 bases between the germline ends. This CDR3 has 14 amino acids. Regarding the study as a whole: Apparent HLA restriction characterized most CMV-associated TCR beta chains in a later analysis. The study labeled more than 150 TCR beta chains cytomegalovirus-associated.

Only one count was recorded for this clone. Its antigen remains unidentified. Primers for the PCR totalled 60 Vbeta and 13 Jbeta. Using immunoSEQ multiplex PCR, the repertoire was profiled, and TCRdb retains in-frame clones only, with some absent. The top ten clones hold 3.1% of a sample with roughly 150,000 clones, 76% of them seen once. Sample: PBMCs. This receptor was obtained from a male donor in good health and CMV-seronegative. J is TRBJ1-4 and V is TRBV5-1; D gene unclear. The CDR3 is CASSISATNEKLFF. The CDR3 DNA sequence: TGCGCCAGCAGCATATCTGCAACTAATGAAAAACTGTTTTTT. The whole variable domain, filled in from reference TRBV5-1 and TRBJ1-4, reads KAGVTQTPRYLIKTRGQQVTLSCSPISGHRSVSWYQQTPGQGLQFLFEYFSETQRNKGNFPGRFSGRQFSNSRSEMNVSTLELGDSALYLCASSISATNEKLFFGSGTQLSVL.